Listed below are T cell receptor beta chains from one sample, sequenced in a study of technical replicates of blood from a handful of donors. The table came from immunoSEQ multiplex PCR; TCRdb's copy has only in-frame clones and leaves some out. The sample holds 60,000 to 90,000 clones, roughly 94% seen once. Sequencing was performed on T cells isolated from PBMCs. Receptors were obtained from a human donor in good health. The CDR3 runs from the conserved cysteine through the conserved F or W. Fields, in order: D gene, J gene, V gene, CDR3 length, clone size, CDR3 protein, CDR3 DNA. The D gene is left open where the match is weak. Expanded clones are given a class, and other clones once, few, many or no size at all.

TRBD1 | TRBJ1-2 | TRBV4-1 | 15 | . | CASSSTGQLNYGYTF | TGCGCCAGCAGCTCGACAGGGCAACTTAACTATGGCTACACCTTC
TRBD2 | TRBJ2-7 | TRBV28 | 18 | . | CASSRLSAGDMRWDEQYF | TGTGCCAGCAGTCGCTTGTCAGCGGGAGACATGCGGTGGGACGAGCAGTACTTC
TRBD1 | TRBJ1-6 | TRBV19 | 16 | . | CASRDPPRGTGSPLHF | TGTGCCAGTAGGGATCCCCCCAGGGGGACAGGATCACCCCTCCACTTT
TRBD1 | TRBJ2-7 | TRBV6-4 | 15 | . | CASSVTGTGGYEQYF | TGTGCCAGCAGTGTTACCGGGACAGGGGGCTACGAGCAGTACTTC
. | TRBJ2-2 | TRBV5-1 | 15 | . | CASSSGQGNTGELFF | TGCGCCAGCAGCTCAGGCCAGGGGAACACCGGGGAGCTGTTTTTT
. | TRBJ2-7 | TRBV5-6 | 16 | . | CASSLISGLQSYEQYF | TGTGCCAGCAGCTTGATATCGGGACTCCAATCCTACGAGCAGTACTTC
. | TRBJ1-2 | TRBV5-1 | 13 | once | CASRRSPNYGYTF | TGCGCCAGCAGGCGCTCTCCTAACTATGGCTACACCTTC
TRBD2 | TRBJ2-3 | TRBV4-2 | 15 | few | CASSHTGTTLPAQYF | TGTGCCAGCAGCCATACCGGGACTACTCTTCCAGCGCAGTATTTT
. | TRBJ2-7 | TRBV6-5 | 12 | . | CASTSRGFEQYF | TGTGCCAGCACGTCTCGGGGGTTTGAGCAGTACTTC
TRBD1 | TRBJ1-5 | TRBV30 | 16 | . | CAWSVGGAGLVQPQHF | TGTGCCTGGAGTGTAGGGGGCGCGGGCCTCGTTCAGCCCCAGCATTTT
TRBD2 | TRBJ2-1 | TRBV5-6 | 14 | . | CASSLRLAYNEQFF | TGTGCCAGCAGCTTGAGACTAGCTTACAATGAGCAGTTCTTC
. | TRBJ2-2 | TRBV27 | 17 | . | CASSLSSPGANTGELFF | TGTGCCAGCAGTTTATCGTCCCCCGGGGCGAACACCGGGGAGCTGTTTTTT
. | TRBJ1-5 | TRBV4-2 | 15 | . | CASSLTGNPDQPQHF | TGTGCCAGCAGCCTGACCGGGAACCCAGATCAGCCCCAGCATTTT
TRBD1 | TRBJ1-6 | TRBV7-9 | 14 | once | CASSLTGVISPLHF | TGTGCCAGCAGCCTTACAGGGGTGATCTCACCCCTCCACTTT
. | TRBJ2-5 | TRBV7-2 | 17 | . | CASSLSDSRPGSETQYF | TGTGCCAGCAGCCTATCGGACAGCCGACCCGGCAGCGAGACCCAGTACTTC
. | TRBJ2-7 | TRBV5-6 | 15 | once | CASSLTGTLSYEQYF | TGTGCCAGCAGCTTGACAGGGACCCTCTCCTACGAGCAGTACTTC
. | TRBJ2-7 | TRBV19 | 13 | . | CASSIWTAHEQYF | TGTGCCAGTAGTATTTGGACAGCCCACGAGCAGTACTTC
TRBD1 | TRBJ1-2 | TRBV27 | 14 | . | CASSTLDRGDGYTF | TGTGCCAGCAGTACCCTTGACAGGGGGGACGGCTACACCTTC
. | TRBJ2-7 | TRBV27 | 14 | . | CASSPRGFSYEQYF | TGTGCCAGCAGTCCCCGGGGGTTCTCCTACGAGCAGTACTTC
. | TRBJ1-1 | TRBV19 | 15 | . | CASSPISSRNTEAFF | TGTGCCAGTAGTCCAATATCATCGAGGAACACTGAAGCTTTCTTT
. | TRBJ1-1 | TRBV5-5 | 16 | . | CASSFTASKSSTEAFF | TGTGCCAGCAGCTTCACAGCCTCCAAGTCGAGCACTGAAGCTTTCTTT
TRBD1 | TRBJ1-2 | TRBV19 | 13 | . | CASSIGQGAGYTF | TGTGCCAGTAGTATCGGACAGGGGGCTGGCTACACCTTC
TRBD1 | TRBJ1-1 | TRBV7-9 | 13 | . | CASSPGGYTEAFF | TGTGCCAGCAGCCCAGGGGGGTACACTGAAGCTTTCTTT
TRBD2 | TRBJ2-1 | TRBV5-1 | 15 | . | CASSPSGGAHNEQFF | TGCGCCAGCAGCCCTAGCGGGGGGGCTCACAATGAGCAGTTCTTC
. | TRBJ2-7 | TRBV6-1 | 17 | . | CASSEALGGSDSYEQYF | TGTGCCAGCAGTGAAGCTTTGGGCGGGTCAGACTCCTACGAGCAGTACTTC
. | TRBJ2-7 | TRBV28 | 14 | . | CASSLAGRYYEQYF | TGTGCCAGCAGTTTAGCGGGGAGATACTACGAGCAGTACTTC
TRBD2 | TRBJ2-5 | TRBV2 | 16 | . | CASRAGLAGVVETQYF | TGTGCCTCGAGAGCAGGACTAGCGGGAGTGGTGGAGACCCAGTACTTC
. | TRBJ2-1 | TRBV25-1 | 12 | . | CASREMSDEQFF | TGTGCCAGCAGGGAAATGAGCGATGAGCAGTTCTTC
. | TRBJ2-3 | TRBV4-1 | 15 | . | CASSQTAAGTDTQYF | TGCGCCAGCAGCCAAACAGCGGCAGGCACAGATACGCAGTATTTT
. | TRBJ1-2 | TRBV19 | 13 | . | CASSIGANYGYTF | TGTGCCAGTAGTATAGGGGCGAACTATGGCTACACCTTC
. | TRBJ1-1 | TRBV4-1 | 14 | . | CASSLLAGNTEAFF | TGCGCCAGCAGCCTTTTAGCGGGGAACACTGAAGCTTTCTTT
TRBD1 | TRBJ2-2 | TRBV9 | 18 | . | CASSVALGTEANTGELFF | TGTGCCAGCAGCGTAGCATTGGGGACAGAGGCGAACACCGGGGAGCTGTTTTTT
TRBD1 | TRBJ1-3 | TRBV5-1 | 14 | . | CASSRGQGENTIYF | TGCGCCAGCAGCCGAGGTCAGGGGGAAAACACCATATATTTT
TRBD1 | TRBJ1-4 | TRBV27 | 14 | . | CASSHGQGGGKLFF | TGTGCCAGCAGTCACGGACAGGGCGGGGGAAAACTGTTTTTT
TRBD2 | TRBJ2-3 | TRBV30 | 18 | . | CAWRDPSGGLLSLYTQYF | TGTGCCTGGAGAGATCCTAGCGGGGGGCTGTTGTCGTTATATACGCAGTATTTT